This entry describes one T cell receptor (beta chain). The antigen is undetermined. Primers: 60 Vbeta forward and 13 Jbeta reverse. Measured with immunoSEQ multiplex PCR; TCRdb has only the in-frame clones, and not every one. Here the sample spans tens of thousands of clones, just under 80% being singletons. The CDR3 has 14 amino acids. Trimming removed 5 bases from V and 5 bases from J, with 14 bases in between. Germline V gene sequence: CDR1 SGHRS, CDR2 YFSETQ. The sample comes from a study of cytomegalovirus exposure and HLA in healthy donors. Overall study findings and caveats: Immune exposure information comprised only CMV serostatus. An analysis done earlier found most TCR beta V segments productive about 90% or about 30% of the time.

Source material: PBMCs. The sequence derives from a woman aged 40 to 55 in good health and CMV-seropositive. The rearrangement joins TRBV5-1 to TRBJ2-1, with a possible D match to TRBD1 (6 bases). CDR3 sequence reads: CASSPGQLNNEQFF. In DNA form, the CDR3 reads TGCGCCAGCAGTCCCGGACAGTTGAACAATGAGCAGTTCTTC.